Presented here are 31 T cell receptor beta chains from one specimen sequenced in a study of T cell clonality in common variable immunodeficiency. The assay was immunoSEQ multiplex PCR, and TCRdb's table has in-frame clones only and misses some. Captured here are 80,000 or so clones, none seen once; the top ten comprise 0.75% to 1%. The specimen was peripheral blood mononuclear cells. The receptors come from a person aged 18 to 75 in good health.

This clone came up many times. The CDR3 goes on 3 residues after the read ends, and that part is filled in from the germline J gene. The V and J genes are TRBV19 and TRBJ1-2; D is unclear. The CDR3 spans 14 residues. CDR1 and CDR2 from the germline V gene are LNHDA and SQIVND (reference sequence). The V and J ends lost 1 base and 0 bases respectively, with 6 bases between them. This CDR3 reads CASSIGTPNYGYTF. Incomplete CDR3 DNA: TGTGCCAGTAGTATAGGCACACCTAACTATGGC. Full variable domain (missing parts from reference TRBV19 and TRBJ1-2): DGGITQSPKYLFRKEGQNVTLSCEQNLNHDAMYWYRQDPGQGLRLIYYSQIVNDFQKGDIAEGYSVSREKKESFPLTVTSAQKNPTAFYLCASSIGTPNYGYTFGSGTRLTVV.

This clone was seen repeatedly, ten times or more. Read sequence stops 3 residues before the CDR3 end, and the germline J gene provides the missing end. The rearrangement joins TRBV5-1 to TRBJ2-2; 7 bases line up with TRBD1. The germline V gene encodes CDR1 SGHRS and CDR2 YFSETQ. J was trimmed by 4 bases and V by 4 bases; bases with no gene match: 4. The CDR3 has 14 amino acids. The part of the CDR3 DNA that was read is TGCGCCAGCAGCCTACAGGGGCGCACCGGGGAG. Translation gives CASSLQGRTGE. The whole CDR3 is CASSLQGRTGELFF.

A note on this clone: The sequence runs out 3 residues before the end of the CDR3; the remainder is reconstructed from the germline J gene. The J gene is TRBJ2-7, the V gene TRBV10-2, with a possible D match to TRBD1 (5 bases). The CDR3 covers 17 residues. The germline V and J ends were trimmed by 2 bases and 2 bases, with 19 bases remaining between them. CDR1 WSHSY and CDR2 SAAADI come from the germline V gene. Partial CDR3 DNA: TGCGCCAGCAGTGAGACCAACAGTCAGGGTGAGGCCTACGAG. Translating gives CASSETNSQGEAYE. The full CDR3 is CASSETNSQGEAYEQYF.

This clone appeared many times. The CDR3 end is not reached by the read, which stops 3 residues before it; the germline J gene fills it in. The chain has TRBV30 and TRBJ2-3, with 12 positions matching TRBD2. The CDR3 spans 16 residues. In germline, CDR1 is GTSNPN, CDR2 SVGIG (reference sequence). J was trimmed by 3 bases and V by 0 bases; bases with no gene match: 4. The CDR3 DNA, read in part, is TGTGCCTGGAGTGTACTAGCGGGAGGTGTGACAGATACG. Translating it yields CAWSVLAGGVTDT. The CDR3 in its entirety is CAWSVLAGGVTDTQYF.

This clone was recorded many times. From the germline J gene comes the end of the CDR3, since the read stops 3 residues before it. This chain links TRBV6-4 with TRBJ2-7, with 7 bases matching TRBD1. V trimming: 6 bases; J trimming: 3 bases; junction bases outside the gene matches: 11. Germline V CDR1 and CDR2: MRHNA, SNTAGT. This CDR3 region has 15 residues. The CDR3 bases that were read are TGTGCCAGCAGATCAGACAGGGTCAAATTCTACGAG. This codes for CASRSDRVKFYE. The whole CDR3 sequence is CASRSDRVKFYEQYF.

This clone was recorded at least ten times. The CDR3: CASSLRLAGVYTQYF. The sequenced CDR3 bases are TGTGCCAGCAGCCTAAGACTAGCGGGAGTATATACG. The gene calls are TRBV7-2 and TRBJ2-3; 12 bases agree with TRBD2. The DNA ends 3 residues before the CDR3 does, and the rest of the CDR3 is filled in from the germline J gene. V lost 5 bases to trimming and J lost 7 bases; unmatched junction nucleotides: 7. CDR1 and CDR2 from the germline V gene are SGHTA and FQGNSA. CDR3 length: 15 amino acids.

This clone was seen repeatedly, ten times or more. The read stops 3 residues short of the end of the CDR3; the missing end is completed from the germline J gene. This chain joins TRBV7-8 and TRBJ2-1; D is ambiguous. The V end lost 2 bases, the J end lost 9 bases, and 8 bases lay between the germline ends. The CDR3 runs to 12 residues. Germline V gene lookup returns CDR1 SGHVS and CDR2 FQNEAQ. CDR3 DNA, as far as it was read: TGTGCCAGCAGCTTATTCCTTCGTGAG. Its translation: CASSLFLRE. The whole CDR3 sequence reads CASSLFLREQFF.

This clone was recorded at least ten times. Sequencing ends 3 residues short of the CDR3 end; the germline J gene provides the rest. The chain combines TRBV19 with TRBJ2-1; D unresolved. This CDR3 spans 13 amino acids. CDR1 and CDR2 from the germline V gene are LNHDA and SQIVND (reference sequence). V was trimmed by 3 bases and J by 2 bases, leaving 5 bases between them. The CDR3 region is CASSIRAYNEQFF. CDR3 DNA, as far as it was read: TGTGCCAGTAGTATTCGGGCCTACAATGAG. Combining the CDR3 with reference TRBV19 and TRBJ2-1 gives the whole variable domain DGGITQSPKYLFRKEGQNVTLSCEQNLNHDAMYWYRQDPGQGLRLIYYSQIVNDFQKGDIAEGYSVSREKKESFPLTVTSAQKNPTAFYLCASSIRAYNEQFFGPGTRLTVL.

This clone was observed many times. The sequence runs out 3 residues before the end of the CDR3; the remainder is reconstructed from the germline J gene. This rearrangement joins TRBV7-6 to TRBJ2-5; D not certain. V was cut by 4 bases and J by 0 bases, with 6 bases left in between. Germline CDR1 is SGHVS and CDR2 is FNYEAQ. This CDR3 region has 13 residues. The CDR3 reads CASSSSYQETQYF. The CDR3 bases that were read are TGTGCCAGCAGCTCTTCGTACCAAGAGACC.

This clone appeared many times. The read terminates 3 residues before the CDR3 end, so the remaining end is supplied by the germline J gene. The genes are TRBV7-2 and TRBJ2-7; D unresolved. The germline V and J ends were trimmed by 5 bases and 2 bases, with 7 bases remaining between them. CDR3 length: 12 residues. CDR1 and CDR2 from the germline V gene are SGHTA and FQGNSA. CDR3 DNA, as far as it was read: TGTGCCAGCAGCAGAGCCGCCTACGAG. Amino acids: CASSRAAYE. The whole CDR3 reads CASSRAAYEQYF.

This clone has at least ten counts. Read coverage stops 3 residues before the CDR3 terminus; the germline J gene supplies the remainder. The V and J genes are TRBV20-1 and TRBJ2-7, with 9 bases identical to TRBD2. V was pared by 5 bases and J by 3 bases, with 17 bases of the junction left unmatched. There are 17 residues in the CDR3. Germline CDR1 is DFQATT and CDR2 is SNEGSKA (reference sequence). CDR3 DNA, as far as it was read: TGCAGTGCTGAGAGAAGTTCCTTGGGACTAGCTTTCTACGAG. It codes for CSAERSSLGLAFYE. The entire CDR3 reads CSAERSSLGLAFYEQYF.

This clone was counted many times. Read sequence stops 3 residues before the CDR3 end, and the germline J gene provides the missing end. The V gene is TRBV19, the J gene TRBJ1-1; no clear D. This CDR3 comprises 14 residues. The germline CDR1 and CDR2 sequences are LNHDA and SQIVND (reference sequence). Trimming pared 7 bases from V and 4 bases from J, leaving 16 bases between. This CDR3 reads CASISQTGGTEAFF. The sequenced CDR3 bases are TGTGCCAGTATATCTCAGACTGGAGGCACTGAA.

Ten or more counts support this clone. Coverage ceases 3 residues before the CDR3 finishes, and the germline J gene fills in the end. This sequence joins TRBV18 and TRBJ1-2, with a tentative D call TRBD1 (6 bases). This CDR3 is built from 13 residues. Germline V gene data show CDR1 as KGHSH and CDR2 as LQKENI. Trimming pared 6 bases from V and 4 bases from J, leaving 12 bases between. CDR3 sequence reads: CASSSGTTYGYTF. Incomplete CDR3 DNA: TGTGCCAGCTCCTCCGGGACAACCTATGGC.

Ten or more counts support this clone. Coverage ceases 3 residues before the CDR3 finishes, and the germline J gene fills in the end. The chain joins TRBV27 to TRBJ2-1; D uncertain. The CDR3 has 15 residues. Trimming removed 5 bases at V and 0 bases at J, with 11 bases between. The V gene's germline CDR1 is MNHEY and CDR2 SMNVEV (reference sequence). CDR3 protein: CASSERVGSYNEQFF. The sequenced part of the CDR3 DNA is TGTGCCAGCAGTGAAAGGGTTGGCTCCTACAATGAG.

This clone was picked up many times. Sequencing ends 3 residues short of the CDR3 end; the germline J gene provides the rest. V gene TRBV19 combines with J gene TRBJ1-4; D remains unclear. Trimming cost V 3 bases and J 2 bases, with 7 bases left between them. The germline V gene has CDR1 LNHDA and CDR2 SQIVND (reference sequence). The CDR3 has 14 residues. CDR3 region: CASSISGTNEKLFF. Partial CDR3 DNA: TGTGCCAGTAGTATTTCGGGTACTAATGAAAAA. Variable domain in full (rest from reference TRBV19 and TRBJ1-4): DGGITQSPKYLFRKEGQNVTLSCEQNLNHDAMYWYRQDPGQGLRLIYYSQIVNDFQKGDIAEGYSVSREKKESFPLTVTSAQKNPTAFYLCASSISGTNEKLFFGSGTQLSVL.

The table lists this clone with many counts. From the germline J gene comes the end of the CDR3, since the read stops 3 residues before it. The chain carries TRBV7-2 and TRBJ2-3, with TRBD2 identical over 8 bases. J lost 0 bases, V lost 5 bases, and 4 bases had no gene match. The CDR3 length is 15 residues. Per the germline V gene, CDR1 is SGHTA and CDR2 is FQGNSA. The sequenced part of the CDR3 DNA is TGTGCCAGCAGCATTTCTAGCGGGAGCACAGATACG. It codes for CASSISSGSTDT. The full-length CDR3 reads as CASSISSGSTDTQYF.

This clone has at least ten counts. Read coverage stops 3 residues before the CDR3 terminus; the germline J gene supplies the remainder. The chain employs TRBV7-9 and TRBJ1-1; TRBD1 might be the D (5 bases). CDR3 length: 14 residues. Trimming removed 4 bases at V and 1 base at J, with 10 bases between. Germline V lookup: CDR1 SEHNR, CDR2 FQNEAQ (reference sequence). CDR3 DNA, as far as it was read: TGTGCCAGCAGCTACGACAGCTCGAACACTGAA. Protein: CASSYDSSNTE. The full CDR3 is CASSYDSSNTEAFF. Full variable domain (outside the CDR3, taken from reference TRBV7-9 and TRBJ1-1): DTGVSQNPRHKITKRGQNVTFRCDPISEHNRLYWYRQTLGQGPEFLTYFQNEAQLEKSRLLSDRFSAERPKGSFSTLEIQRTEQGDSAMYLCASSYDSSNTEAFFGQGTRLTVV.

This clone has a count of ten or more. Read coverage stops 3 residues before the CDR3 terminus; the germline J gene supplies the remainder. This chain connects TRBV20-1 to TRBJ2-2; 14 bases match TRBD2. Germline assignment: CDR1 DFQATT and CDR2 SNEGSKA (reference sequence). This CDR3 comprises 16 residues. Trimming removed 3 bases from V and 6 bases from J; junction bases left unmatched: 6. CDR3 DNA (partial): TGCAGTGCTAGGGGGACTAGCGGGAGTTGGTCCGGGGAG. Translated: CSARGTSGSWSGE. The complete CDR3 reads CSARGTSGSWSGELFF.

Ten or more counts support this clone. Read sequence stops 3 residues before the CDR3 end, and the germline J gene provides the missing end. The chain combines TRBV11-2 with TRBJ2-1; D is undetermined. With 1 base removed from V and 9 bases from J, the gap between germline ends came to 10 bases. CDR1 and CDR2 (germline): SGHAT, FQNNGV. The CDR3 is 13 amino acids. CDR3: CASSLGLKVEQFF. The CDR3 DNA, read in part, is TGTGCCAGCAGCTTAGGACTTAAAGTTGAG.

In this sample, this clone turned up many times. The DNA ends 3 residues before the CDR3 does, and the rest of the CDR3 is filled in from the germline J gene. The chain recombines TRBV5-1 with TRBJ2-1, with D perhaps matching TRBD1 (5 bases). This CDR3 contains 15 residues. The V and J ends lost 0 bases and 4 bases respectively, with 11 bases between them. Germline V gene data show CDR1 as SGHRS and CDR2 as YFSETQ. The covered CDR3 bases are TGCGCCAGCAGCTTGGGGGTTGGGGCTTACAATGAG. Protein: CASSLGVGAYNE. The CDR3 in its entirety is CASSLGVGAYNEQFF.

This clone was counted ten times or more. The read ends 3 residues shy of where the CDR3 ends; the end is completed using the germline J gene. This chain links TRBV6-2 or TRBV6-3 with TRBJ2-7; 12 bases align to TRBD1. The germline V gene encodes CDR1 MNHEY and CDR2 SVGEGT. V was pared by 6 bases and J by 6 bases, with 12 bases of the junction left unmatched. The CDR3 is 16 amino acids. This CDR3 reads CASSPLWDRGRGEQYF. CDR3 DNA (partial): TGTGCCAGCAGCCCCTTATGGGACAGGGGGCGAGGCGAG.

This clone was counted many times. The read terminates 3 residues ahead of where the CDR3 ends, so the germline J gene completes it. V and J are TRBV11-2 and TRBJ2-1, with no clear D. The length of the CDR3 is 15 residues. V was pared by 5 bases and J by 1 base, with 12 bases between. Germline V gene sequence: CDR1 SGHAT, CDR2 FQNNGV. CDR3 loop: CASSPLRGSYNEQFF. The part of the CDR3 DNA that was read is TGTGCCAGCAGCCCGCTGCGCGGTTCCTACAATGAG.

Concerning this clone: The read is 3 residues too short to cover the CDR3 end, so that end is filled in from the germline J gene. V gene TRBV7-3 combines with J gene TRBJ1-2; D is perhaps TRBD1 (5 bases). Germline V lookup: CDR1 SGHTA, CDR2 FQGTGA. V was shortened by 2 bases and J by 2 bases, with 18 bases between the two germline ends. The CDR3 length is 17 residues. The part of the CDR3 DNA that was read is TGTGCCAGCAGCTTATGGGCAGGGCCAGAGGAGAACTATGGC. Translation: CASSLWAGPEENYG. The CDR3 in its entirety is CASSLWAGPEENYGYTF. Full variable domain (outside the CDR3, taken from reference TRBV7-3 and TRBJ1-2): GAGVSQTPSNKVTEKGKYVELRCDPISGHTALYWYRQSLGQGPEFLIYFQGTGAADDSGLPNDRFFAVRPEGSVSTLKIQRTERGDSAVYLCASSLWAGPEENYGYTFGSGTRLTVV.

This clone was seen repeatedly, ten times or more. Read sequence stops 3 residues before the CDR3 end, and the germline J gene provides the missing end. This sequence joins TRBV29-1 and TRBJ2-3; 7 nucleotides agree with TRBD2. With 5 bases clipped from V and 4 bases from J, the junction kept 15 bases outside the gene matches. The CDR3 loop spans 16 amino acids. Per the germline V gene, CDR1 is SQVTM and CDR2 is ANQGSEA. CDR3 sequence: CSVFGRDYPSADTQYF. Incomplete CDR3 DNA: TGCAGCGTTTTCGGCCGGGACTATCCGTCCGCAGATACG.

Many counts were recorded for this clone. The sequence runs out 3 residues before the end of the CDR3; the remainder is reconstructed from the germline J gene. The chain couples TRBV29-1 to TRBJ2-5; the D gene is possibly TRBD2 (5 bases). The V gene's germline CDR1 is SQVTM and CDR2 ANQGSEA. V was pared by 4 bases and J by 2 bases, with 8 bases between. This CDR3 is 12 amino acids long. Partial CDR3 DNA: TGCAGCGTTGGCGGAGGTCAAGAGACC. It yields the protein CSVGGGQET. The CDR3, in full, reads CSVGGGQETQYF.

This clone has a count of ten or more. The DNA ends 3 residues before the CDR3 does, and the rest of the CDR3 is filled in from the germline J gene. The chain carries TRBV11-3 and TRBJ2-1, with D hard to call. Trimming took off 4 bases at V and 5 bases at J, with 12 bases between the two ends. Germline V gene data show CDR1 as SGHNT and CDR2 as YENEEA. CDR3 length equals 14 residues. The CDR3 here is CASSSPSTNNEQFF. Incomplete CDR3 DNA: TGTGCCAGCAGCTCCCCCTCCACAAACAATGAG.

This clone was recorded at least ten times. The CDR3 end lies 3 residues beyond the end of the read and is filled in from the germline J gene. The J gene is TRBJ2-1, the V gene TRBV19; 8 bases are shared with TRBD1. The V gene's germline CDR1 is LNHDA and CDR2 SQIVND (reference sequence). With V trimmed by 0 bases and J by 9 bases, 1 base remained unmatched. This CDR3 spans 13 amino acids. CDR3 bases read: TGTGCCAGTAGTATAGATGACAGGGGTGAG. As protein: CASSIDDRGE. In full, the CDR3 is CASSIDDRGEQFF. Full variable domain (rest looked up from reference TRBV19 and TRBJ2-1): DGGITQSPKYLFRKEGQNVTLSCEQNLNHDAMYWYRQDPGQGLRLIYYSQIVNDFQKGDIAEGYSVSREKKESFPLTVTSAQKNPTAFYLCASSIDDRGEQFFGPGTRLTVL.

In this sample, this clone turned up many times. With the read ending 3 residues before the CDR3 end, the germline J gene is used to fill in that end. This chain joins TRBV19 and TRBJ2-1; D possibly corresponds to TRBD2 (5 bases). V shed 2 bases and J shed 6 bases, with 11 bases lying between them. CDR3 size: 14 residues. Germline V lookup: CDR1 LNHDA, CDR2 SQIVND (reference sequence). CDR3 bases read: TGTGCCAGTAGTATACAACTAGACGGCAATGAG. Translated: CASSIQLDGNE. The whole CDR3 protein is CASSIQLDGNEQFF.

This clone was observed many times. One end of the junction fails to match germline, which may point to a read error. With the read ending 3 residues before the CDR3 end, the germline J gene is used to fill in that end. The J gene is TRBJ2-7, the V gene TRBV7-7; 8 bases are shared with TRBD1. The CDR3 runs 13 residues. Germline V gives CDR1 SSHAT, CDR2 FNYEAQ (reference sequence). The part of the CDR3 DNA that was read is TGTGCTAGCAGCCCAGGGGGCGACTACGAG. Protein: CASSPGGDYE. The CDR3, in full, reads CASSPGGDYEQYF.

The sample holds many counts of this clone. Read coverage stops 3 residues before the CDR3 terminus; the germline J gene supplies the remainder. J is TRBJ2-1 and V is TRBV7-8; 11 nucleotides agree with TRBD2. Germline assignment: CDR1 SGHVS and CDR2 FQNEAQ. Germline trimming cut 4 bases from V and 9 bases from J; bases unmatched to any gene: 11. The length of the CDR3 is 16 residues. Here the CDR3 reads CASSSSRVAGGAEQFF. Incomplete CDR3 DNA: TGTGCCAGCAGCTCGTCCCGAGTAGCGGGAGGGGCTGAG.

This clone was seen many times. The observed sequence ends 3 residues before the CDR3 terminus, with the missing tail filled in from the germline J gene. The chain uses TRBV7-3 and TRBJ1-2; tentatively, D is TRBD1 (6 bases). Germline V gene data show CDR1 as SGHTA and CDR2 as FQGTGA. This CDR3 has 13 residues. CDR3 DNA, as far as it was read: TGTGCCAGCAGCTTCGGGCAGGGGCGCAGC. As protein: CASSFGQGRS. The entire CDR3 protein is CASSFGQGRSYTF. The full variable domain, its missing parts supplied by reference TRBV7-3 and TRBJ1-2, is GAGVSQTPSNKVTEKGKYVELRCDPISGHTALYWYRQSLGQGPEFLIYFQGTGAADDSGLPNDRFFAVRPEGSVSTLKIQRTERGDSAVYLCASSFGQGRSYTFGSGTRLTVV.